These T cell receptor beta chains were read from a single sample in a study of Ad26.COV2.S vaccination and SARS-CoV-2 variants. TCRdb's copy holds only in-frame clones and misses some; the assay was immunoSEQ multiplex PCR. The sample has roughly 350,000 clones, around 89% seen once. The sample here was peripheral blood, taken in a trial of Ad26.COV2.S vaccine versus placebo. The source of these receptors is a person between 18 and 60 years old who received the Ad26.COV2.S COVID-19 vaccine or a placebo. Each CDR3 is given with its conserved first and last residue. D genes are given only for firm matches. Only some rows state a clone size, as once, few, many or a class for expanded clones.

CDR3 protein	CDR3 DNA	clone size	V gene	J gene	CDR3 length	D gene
CASSRTGGYEQYF	TGTGCCAGCAGTAGAACAGGGGGTTACGAGCAGTACTTC	NA	TRBV27	TRBJ2-7	13	TRBD1
CASSLYKYNSPLHF	TGTGCCAGCAGTTTATACAAGTATAATTCACCCCTCCACTTT	NA	TRBV27	TRBJ1-6	14	NA
CASSRGLEAYEQYF	TGTGCCAGCAGCCGGGGACTAGAAGCCTACGAGCAGTACTTC	NA	TRBV5-4	TRBJ2-7	14	TRBD2
CASKTSRVNEQFF	TGTGCCAGCAAGACTTCCAGGGTCAATGAGCAGTTCTTC	NA	TRBV6-5	TRBJ2-1	13	NA
CASSLRPYEQYF	TGTGCCAGCAGCTTGAGGCCCTACGAGCAGTACTTC	NA	TRBV7-9	TRBJ2-7	12	NA
CASSSTGSGSPLHF	TGTGCCAGCAGCTCAACAGGGTCAGGATCACCCCTCCACTTT	NA	TRBV11-2	TRBJ1-6	14	NA
CASGLGQGETQYF	TGTGCCAGTGGTTTGGGACAGGGGGAGACCCAGTACTTC	NA	TRBV2	TRBJ2-5	13	TRBD1
CASSYWATHSGNTIYF	TGTGCCAGCAGTTACTGGGCGACTCACTCTGGAAACACCATATATTTT	NA	TRBV6-2/TRBV6-3	TRBJ1-3	16	NA
CASSREGNQPQHF	TGTGCCAGCTCCAGGGAAGGAAATCAGCCCCAGCATTTT	NA	TRBV5-4	TRBJ1-5	13	NA
CASSQSRTSGRQDNEQFF	TGTGCCAGCAGCCAATCTCGGACTAGCGGGAGACAGGACAATGAGCAGTTCTTC	NA	TRBV3-1/TRBV3-2	TRBJ2-1	18	TRBD2
CASSPPPWTVSGANVLTF	TGTGCCAGTAGTCCCCCCCCCTGGACAGTTTCTGGGGCCAACGTCCTGACTTTC	once	TRBV19	TRBJ2-6	18	NA
CASTAGGLSPGELFF	TGTGCCAGCACCGCGGGAGGTCTATCACCCGGGGAGCTGTTTTTT	few	TRBV6-5	TRBJ2-2	15	TRBD2
CASSSRQGTEAFF	TGTGCCAGCAGCTCCCGACAGGGAACTGAAGCTTTCTTT	NA	TRBV13	TRBJ1-1	13	TRBD1
CASSFSGRLSYNEQFF	TGCGCCAGCAGTTTTAGCGGGAGGCTCTCCTACAATGAGCAGTTCTTC	NA	TRBV5-1	TRBJ2-1	16	TRBD2
CASSEGEKLFF	TGCGCCAGCAGTGAGGGCGAAAAACTGTTTTTT	NA	TRBV10-2	TRBJ1-4	11	NA
CASSSRTGWGSNYGYTF	TGTGCCAGCAGCTCCCGGACAGGGTGGGGATCTAACTATGGCTACACCTTC	many	TRBV5-6	TRBJ1-2	17	TRBD1
CASSAASGSRNEQFF	TGTGCCAGCAGTGCTGCTAGCGGGAGTAGGAATGAGCAGTTCTTC	once	TRBV7-2	TRBJ2-1	15	TRBD2
CASSLRWKRSYNSPLHF	TGTGCCAGCAGCCTCAGATGGAAAAGGTCCTATAATTCACCCCTCCACTTT	NA	TRBV11-2	TRBJ1-6	17	NA
CASGLILGAELFF	TGTGCTAGTGGTTTGATTTTAGGGGCCGAGCTGTTTTTT	NA	TRBV12-5	TRBJ2-2	13	NA
CACLWVGNQPQHF	TGCGCCTGTCTGTGGGTTGGCAATCAGCCCCAGCATTTT	NA	TRBV23-1	TRBJ1-5	13	NA
CSVEDEGETYEQYF	TGCAGCGTTGAAGACGAGGGGGAGACCTACGAGCAGTACTTC	NA	TRBV29-1	TRBJ2-7	14	NA
CATSSGTGGYSPLHF	TGTGCCACCAGCAGCGGGACAGGGGGCTATTCACCCCTCCACTTT	NA	TRBV15	TRBJ1-6	15	TRBD1
CASTWRGEGNQPQHF	TGTGCCAGCACCTGGAGGGGGGAAGGCAATCAGCCCCAGCATTTT	few	TRBV6-5	TRBJ1-5	15	NA
CASSRPPNEQFF	TGTGCCAGCAGCCGCCCCCCCAATGAGCAGTTCTTC	once	TRBV3-1/TRBV3-2	TRBJ2-1	12	NA
CASSESQGSEQFF	TGTGCCAGCAGTGAATCCCAGGGGAGTGAGCAGTTCTTC	NA	TRBV6-1	TRBJ2-1	13	NA
CASSLAGAGETQYF	TGTGCCAGCAGCTTAGCCGGGGCTGGGGAGACCCAGTACTTC	few	TRBV7-2	TRBJ2-5	14	NA
CASSLRFTGAESSYNSPLHF	TGTGCCAGCAGCCTGAGGTTTACAGGAGCGGAGAGCTCCTATAATTCACCCCTCCACTTT	NA	TRBV5-5	TRBJ1-6	20	NA
CASSIQETQYF	TGCGCCAGCAGCATTCAAGAGACCCAGTACTTC	NA	TRBV5-1	TRBJ2-5	11	NA
CASSLEGSTDTQYF	TGTGCCAGCAGCTTGGAGGGCAGCACAGATACGCAGTATTTT	NA	TRBV7-6	TRBJ2-3	14	NA
CASGLDPRGTNTEAFF	TGTGCTAGTGGTTTGGATCCGAGAGGGACGAACACTGAAGCTTTCTTT	NA	TRBV12-5	TRBJ1-1	16	NA
CASSLGRAYGYTF	TGTGCCAGCAGCTTAGGCCGGGCCTATGGCTACACCTTC	NA	TRBV5-6	TRBJ1-2	13	NA
CASSYSGGNTEAFF	TGTGCCAGCAGTTACTCTGGGGGGAACACTGAAGCTTTCTTT	NA	TRBV6-2/TRBV6-3	TRBJ1-1	14	NA
CASSYGRGGQPQHF	TGTGCCAGCAGTTACGGTCGCGGGGGCCAGCCCCAGCATTTT	NA	TRBV6-2/TRBV6-3	TRBJ1-5	14	NA
CASSTGTLNTGELFF	TGTGCCAGCAGCACCGGGACTTTGAACACCGGGGAGCTGTTTTTT	NA	TRBV6-5	TRBJ2-2	15	NA
CASSFGGTYYEQYF	TGTGCCAGCAGTTTTGGCGGAACTTACTACGAGCAGTACTTC	NA	TRBV28	TRBJ2-7	14	NA
CASSQDNSGYEQYF	TGTGCCAGCAGCCAAGATAACTCGGGCTACGAGCAGTACTTC	NA	TRBV3-1/TRBV3-2	TRBJ2-7	14	NA
CASSLSREQYF	TGTGCCAGCAGCTTAAGTCGCGAGCAGTACTTC	NA	TRBV7-9	TRBJ2-7	11	NA
CASSQDIGSVQETQYF	TGTGCCAGCAGCCAAGATATAGGGTCTGTCCAAGAGACCCAGTACTTC	NA	TRBV14	TRBJ2-5	16	NA
CASSFGDRDTYGYTF	TGCGCCAGCAGCTTTGGGGACAGGGATACCTATGGCTACACCTTC	NA	TRBV5-1	TRBJ1-2	15	TRBD1
CASSQLSGGAYNEQFF	TGTGCCAGCAGCCAGCTCTCGGGAGGCGCCTACAATGAGCAGTTCTTC	once	TRBV4-2	TRBJ2-1	16	TRBD2
CASSLGLNTIYF	TGTGCCAGCAGTTTAGGGCTAAACACCATATATTTT	NA	TRBV28	TRBJ1-3	12	NA
CASSPSGQLGDTQYF	TGTGCCAGCAGCCCCTCTGGGCAGTTAGGGGATACGCAGTATTTT	NA	TRBV7-9	TRBJ2-3	15	NA
CASSSWTGYEQYF	TGTGCCAGCAGTTCCTGGACCGGGTACGAGCAGTACTTC	NA	TRBV27	TRBJ2-7	13	NA
CASSFPQGLRQFF	TGTGCCAGCAGCTTCCCACAGGGACTAAGGCAGTTCTTC	NA	TRBV7-9	TRBJ2-1	13	NA
CASSASSSYNEQFF	TGTGCCAGCAGTGCGTCAAGCTCCTACAATGAGCAGTTCTTC	NA	TRBV2	TRBJ2-1	14	NA
CASSSRAGDGTDTQYF	TGCGCCAGCAGCTCTCGAGCGGGAGATGGCACAGATACGCAGTATTTT	NA	TRBV5-1	TRBJ2-3	16	TRBD2
CASSSNHLAGGPAEETQYF	TGTGCCAGCAGCTCCAACCACTTAGCGGGGGGGCCGGCTGAAGAGACCCAGTACTTC	NA	TRBV7-2	TRBJ2-5	19	TRBD2
CASSPGGVAGANVLTF	TGTGCCAGCAGCCCAGGGGGGGTAGCTGGGGCCAACGTCCTGACTTTC	NA	TRBV11-3	TRBJ2-6	16	NA
CASSLGTEAFF	TGTGCCAGCAGTTTGGGAACTGAAGCTTTCTTT	NA	TRBV12-3/TRBV12-4	TRBJ1-1	11	NA
CASSLWRRESTDTQYF	TGTGCCAGCAGTTTATGGCGGCGGGAGAGCACAGATACGCAGTATTTT	NA	TRBV28	TRBJ2-3	16	TRBD2
CASSIWTVNNEQFF	TGTGCCAGCAGCATTTGGACAGTGAACAATGAGCAGTTCTTC	NA	TRBV5-4	TRBJ2-1	14	NA